This is a list of T cell receptor beta chains from one sample in a study of T cells in tumors after PD-1 blockade. Data came from immunoSEQ multiplex PCR; TCRdb stores just in-frame clones and leaves some out. This table has 45,000 to 60,000 clones, about four fifths appearing once. The sequencing used PBMCs, collected before anti-PD-1 treatment. These receptors were collected from a human donor with basal cell carcinoma. CDR3s include the opening cysteine and the closing phenylalanine or tryptophan. The D gene is left open where the match is weak. Expanded clones get a size class; other rows say once, few or many, or leave the size out.

abundance	j_gene	v_gene	len	d_gene	CDR3nt	CDR3aa
once	TRBJ2-1	TRBV6-6	15	TRBD1	TGTGCCAGCAGGACGGACAGGTCCGCAAGTAATGAGCAGTTCTTC	CASRTDRSASNEQFF
-	TRBJ2-6	TRBV6-5	15	-	TGTGCCAGCTCCGAGGGGCTGTCTGGGGCCAACGTCCTGACTTTC	CASSEGLSGANVLTF
-	TRBJ1-1	TRBV3-1/TRBV3-2	15	TRBD1	TGTGCCAGCAGCCAAGTTACAGGGGCGAACACTGAAGCTTTCTTT	CASSQVTGANTEAFF
few	TRBJ1-1	TRBV7-6	12	-	TGTGCCAGCAGCTCGGGAGGCACTGAAGCTTTCTTT	CASSSGGTEAFF
-	TRBJ2-1	TRBV19	16	TRBD2	TGTGCCAGTAGTACCCTAGCGGGAGCCAGCTACAATGAGCAGTTCTTC	CASSTLAGASYNEQFF
-	TRBJ2-1	TRBV9	15	TRBD2	TGTGCCAGCAGCGACTCTAGCGGGAGAGGTGATGAGCAGTTCTTC	CASSDSSGRGDEQFF
-	TRBJ1-1	TRBV19	17	TRBD1	TGTGCCAGTAGGCTGGAGGGGACAGGGGATGGGGTCACTGAAGCTTTCTTT	CASRLEGTGDGVTEAFF
-	TRBJ1-3	TRBV4-1	15	-	TGCGCCAGCAGCCAAGCGCGGCCTTCTGGAAACACCATATATTTT	CASSQARPSGNTIYF
-	TRBJ2-5	TRBV7-3	14	TRBD1	TGTGCCAGCAGCCCCCAGACAGGGTGGGGGACCCAGTACTTC	CASSPQTGWGTQYF
-	TRBJ2-3	TRBV5-4	13	-	TGTGCCAGCAGCCTAGGGACTGTAAATACGCAGTATTTT	CASSLGTVNTQYF
few	TRBJ2-1	TRBV7-9	15	-	TGTGCCAGCAGGCCTACTAGCCTCTCCTACAATGAGCAGTTCTTC	CASRPTSLSYNEQFF
-	TRBJ2-7	TRBV5-4	15	TRBD2	TGTGCCAGCAGCGATCCGACTAGCGGGGGATACGAGCAGTACTTC	CASSDPTSGGYEQYF
-	TRBJ2-3	TRBV7-8	12	-	TGTGCCAGCGAGATCGGCACAGATACGCAGTATTTT	CASEIGTDTQYF
-	TRBJ1-5	TRBV28	15	-	TGTGCCAGCAGGGTGCCAGGGGATAAGGGGCAGCCCCAGCATTTT	CASRVPGDKGQPQHF
-	TRBJ1-2	TRBV27	13	TRBD1	TGTGCCAGCAGTAGGGACAGGGGCTATGGCTACACCTTC	CASSRDRGYGYTF
-	TRBJ1-6	TRBV21-1	9	-	TGTGCCAGCCCTTCACCCCTCCACTTT	CASPSPLHF
-	TRBJ2-7	TRBV3-1/TRBV3-2	15	-	TGTGCCAGCAGCCAAGACAGAGGGGCAGTAAGAGGGCAGTACTTC	CASSQDRGAVRGQYF
few	TRBJ1-3	TRBV5-1	16	-	TGCGCCAGCAGCCTCACCGGGACGACTACGGGAAACACCATATATTTT	CASSLTGTTTGNTIYF
-	TRBJ2-3	TRBV5-4	17	TRBD2	TGTGCCAGCAGCTTCGGTCCTAGCGGGGGGGGCACAGATACGCAGTATTTT	CASSFGPSGGGTDTQYF
-	TRBJ1-1	TRBV20-1	11	-	TGCAGTGCGTCCGGGGACACTGAAGCTTTCTTT	CSASGDTEAFF